The 3 T cell receptor beta chains in this list originate from one sample, sequenced in a study of blood T cell repertoires in COVID-19. The data were produced by immunoSEQ multiplex PCR, yet TCRdb's version contains in-frame clones alone and is incomplete. The data show some 220,000 clones, with 80% seen just once and about 13% held by the top ten. Sequencing was carried out using peripheral blood. These receptor sequences come from a human donor in a cohort sampled during active COVID-19.

This clone was picked up many times. The rearrangement joins TRBV4-3 to TRBJ1-2; tentative D call: TRBD1 (5 bases). V lost 0 bases and J lost 4, with 12 bases in between. The CDR3 has 15 residues. Looked up from germline, CDR1 is LGHNA and CDR2 is YSLEER. CDR3 nucleotides: TGCGCCAGCAGCCAAGATGTGAGGGGAGGCTATGGCTACACCTTC. Translated, it gives CASSQDVRGGYGYTF.

This clone came up once. The J gene is TRBJ2-1, the V gene TRBV29-1; 8 bases align to TRBD1. Looked up from germline, CDR1 is SQVTM and CDR2 is ANQGSEA. V lost 3 bases to trimming and J lost 8 bases; unmatched junction nucleotides: 6. This CDR3 has 13 residues. In DNA, the CDR3 is TGCAGCGTTGACAGGGGGCTTGTGGATGAGCAGTTCTTC. Its protein product is CSVDRGLVDEQFF.

The chain employs TRBV28 and TRBJ2-2; unclear D gene. The V end lost 5 bases, the J end lost 0 bases, and 4 bases lay between the germline ends. This CDR3 is 13 amino acids long. CDR1 and CDR2 (germline): MDHEN, SYDVKM. CDR3 region: CASSPTNTGELFF. CDR3 in DNA: TGTGCCAGCAGTCCTACGAACACCGGGGAGCTGTTTTTT.